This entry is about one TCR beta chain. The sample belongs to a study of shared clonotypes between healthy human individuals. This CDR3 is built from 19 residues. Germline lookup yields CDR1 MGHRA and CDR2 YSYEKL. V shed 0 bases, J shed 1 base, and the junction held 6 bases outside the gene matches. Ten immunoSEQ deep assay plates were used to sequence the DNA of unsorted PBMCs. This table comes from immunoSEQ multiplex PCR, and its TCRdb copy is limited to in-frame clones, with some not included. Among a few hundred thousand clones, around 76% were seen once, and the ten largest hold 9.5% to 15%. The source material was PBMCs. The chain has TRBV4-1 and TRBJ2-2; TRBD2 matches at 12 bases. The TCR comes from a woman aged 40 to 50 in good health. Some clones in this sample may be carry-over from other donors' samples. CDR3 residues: CASSQDPSGRARNTGELFF. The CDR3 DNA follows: TGCGCCAGCAGCCAAGATCCTAGCGGGAGGGCCAGGAACACCGGGGAGCTGTTTTTT.